Each of the 26 T cell receptor beta chains below was sequenced from the same sample in a study of long-term antiretroviral therapy in people with HIV. Assay version v3.0 of immunoSEQ was used, and it was run at survey level. TCRdb's copy holds only in-frame clones and misses some; the assay was immunoSEQ multiplex PCR. Among fewer than 45,000 clones listed, 94% were seen once. Sequenced here: unsorted PBMCs, sampled 4.1 years after starting antiretroviral therapy. All receptors derive from a woman aged 45-59 years with HIV.

CDR3 sequence reads: CASSGEAGNQPQHF. For the CDR3, the DNA is TGTGCCAGTTCAGGGGAGGCCGGCAATCAGCCCCAGCATTTT. The chain carries TRBV2 and TRBJ1-5; D perhaps matches TRBD1 (6 bases). CDR1 is SNHLY and CDR2 is FYNNEI in the germline V gene. V lost 9 bases, J lost 2 bases, and 14 bases lay in between. This CDR3 comprises 14 residues.

This chain links TRBV7-2 with TRBJ2-7; D is possibly TRBD1 or TRBD2 (6 bases each). Deletions cut 1 base from V and 6 bases from J, with 13 bases between. Germline CDR1 reads SGHTA; CDR2 reads FQGNSA. The CDR3 spans 14 residues. In DNA form, the CDR3 reads TGTGCCAGCAGCTTAGATTCGGGGGCGTTCGAGCAGTACTTC. As protein: CASSLDSGAFEQYF.

The chain combines TRBV11-3 with TRBJ2-1; D tentatively reads TRBD1 or TRBD2 (6 bases each). This CDR3 has 14 residues. CDR1 SGHNT and CDR2 YENEEA come from the germline V gene. V lost 5 bases, J lost 5 bases, and 13 bases lay in between. CDR3 sequence: CASSPGGGHNEQFF. Written as DNA, the CDR3 is TGTGCCAGCAGCCCCGGGGGCGGGCACAATGAGCAGTTCTTC.

This clone came up once. The rearrangement links TRBV29-1 to TRBJ2-1; tentatively, D is TRBD2 (5 bases). The V end was cut by 8 bases, the J end by 5 bases, with 16 bases between. The germline V gene encodes CDR1 SQVTM and CDR2 ANQGSEA. The CDR3 contains 13 residues. The DNA of the CDR3 is TGCAGCAAACGGGGTCAAAACAACAATGAGCAGTTCTTC. Its translation is CSKRGQNNNEQFF.

The sample holds a few counts of this clone. V and J are TRBV4-3 and TRBJ2-3; TRBD2 matches 15 bases. This CDR3 contains 16 residues. Trimming took 1 base from V and 5 from J; bases not matched to a gene: 1. CDR1 and CDR2 from the germline V gene are LGHNA and YSLEER. The CDR3 coding sequence is TGCGCCAGCAGCCAAGGGACTAGCGGGGGGGAAGATACGCAGTATTTT. The encoded protein is CASSQGTSGGEDTQYF.

The gene calls are TRBV6-1 and TRBJ2-3; D may match TRBD1 or TRBD2 (5 bases each). V was trimmed by 4 bases and J by 4 bases, leaving 12 bases between them. The germline gives CDR1 MNHNS, CDR2 SASEGT. The CDR3 loop spans 14 amino acids. Here the CDR3 reads CASSARGASDTQYF. CDR3 DNA: TGTGCCAGCAGTGCCCGAGGGGCGTCAGATACGCAGTATTTT.

The genes are TRBV21-1 and TRBJ2-7; the table's TRBD1 call for D was not verified on the DNA. TRBV21-1 is annotated as a pseudogene. This CDR3 comprises 16 residues. The DNA for the CDR3 is TGTGCCAGCAGCGAGAAGCAGGGTTCAAGGATCTACGAGCAGTACTTC. Its protein product is CASSEKQGSRIYEQYF.

The rearrangement uses TRBV5-1 and TRBJ1-1, with a possible D match to TRBD1 (5 bases). The CDR3 totals 14 residues. Germline loops: CDR1 SGHRS, CDR2 YFSETQ. Deletions cut 3 bases from V and 3 bases from J, with 12 bases between. For the CDR3, the DNA is TGCGCCAGCAGCTCTGGGACCTGGGACACTGAAGCTTTCTTT. Amino acids: CASSSGTWDTEAFF. The variable domain in full, with the rest retrieved from reference TRBV5-1 and TRBJ1-1, is KAGVTQTPRYLIKTRGQQVTLSCSPISGHRSVSWYQQTPGQGLQFLFEYFSETQRNKGNFPGRFSGRQFSNSRSEMNVSTLELGDSALYLCASSSGTWDTEAFFGQGTRLTVV.

This chain joins TRBV5-4 and TRBJ1-2, with D possibly TRBD1 on 5 matching bases. Trimming shortened V by 3 bases and J by 4 bases, and 10 bases separated the two germline ends. CDR1 is SGHNT, CDR2 YYREEE, per germline (reference sequence). The CDR3 has 13 amino acids. In DNA form, the CDR3 reads TGTGCCAGCAGCTCTCTGACAGCCTATGGCTACACCTTC. It is translated as CASSSLTAYGYTF.

The rearrangement joins TRBV5-1 to TRBJ2-2; 8 nucleotides align to TRBD1. This CDR3 contains 16 residues. Germline CDR1 reads SGHRS; CDR2 reads YFSETQ. J was trimmed by 0 bases and V by 2 bases; bases with no gene match: 3. The DNA for the CDR3 is TGCGCCAGCAGCTTAACGGGACAGGCGAACACCGGGGAGCTGTTTTTT. This gives the protein CASSLTGQANTGELFF.

The chain employs TRBV4-1 and TRBJ1-2; 12 bases are shared with TRBD1. The trim removed 1 base at V and 4 bases at J, leaving 4 bases unmatched. The CDR3 runs to 16 residues. Germline assignment: CDR1 MGHRA and CDR2 YSYEKL. For the CDR3, the DNA is TGCGCCAGCAGCCAAGGGGGACAGGGGGCGCGCTATGGCTACACCTTC. This codes for CASSQGGQGARYGYTF.

This clone was detected once. The V and J genes are TRBV7-9 and TRBJ1-3; D is unresolved. The V and J ends lost 1 base and 2 bases respectively, with 3 bases between them. CDR1 is SEHNR, CDR2 FQNEAQ, per germline (reference sequence). The CDR3 runs 13 residues. CDR3 protein: CASSLGTGNTIYF. The CDR3 DNA follows: TGTGCCAGCAGCTTAGGAACTGGAAACACCATATATTTT.

V and J are TRBV11-3 and TRBJ2-1, with TRBD2 identical over 15 bases. CDR1 and CDR2 (germline): SGHNT, YENEEA. Trimming cost V 5 bases and J 10 bases; bases outside gene matches: 9. The CDR3 covers 16 residues. CDR3 nucleotide sequence: TGTGCCAGCAGCAAACAAGGACTAGCGGGGGGGCACGAGCAGTTCTTC. It codes for CASSKQGLAGGHEQFF.

V and J are TRBV4-1 and TRBJ1-6; a weak D match, TRBD1 (5 bases). Germline V gene lookup returns CDR1 MGHRA and CDR2 YSYEKL. The CDR3 has 15 residues. Trimming pared 4 bases from V and 9 bases from J, leaving 16 bases between. CDR3 amino acids: CASSRGPGDRSPLHF. The CDR3 coding sequence is TGCGCCAGCAGCCGTGGACCGGGGGATCGTTCACCCCTCCACTTT.

The chain recombines TRBV19 with TRBJ1-1; the D is unclear. The V gene's germline CDR1 is LNHDA and CDR2 SQIVND (reference sequence). V was clipped by 3 bases and J by 0 bases, with 8 bases between them. The CDR3 sequence is 14 residues long. The CDR3 DNA sequence: TGTGCCAGTAGTATTGTACACCTGAACACTGAAGCTTTCTTT. Protein sequence: CASSIVHLNTEAFF.

As DNA, the CDR3 is TGCGCCAGCAGCTTGGTTGCTAGCGGGGGGGCAGATACGCAGTATTTT. This translates into CASSLVASGGADTQYF. This chain uses TRBV5-1 with TRBJ2-3, with 12 bases lining up with TRBD2. The germline V gene has CDR1 SGHRS and CDR2 YFSETQ. V gave up 0 bases and J gave up 4 bases; unmatched junction bases: 3. The CDR3 has 16 residues.

The V and J genes are TRBV7-2 and TRBJ2-3; 11 nucleotides match TRBD1. The CDR3 totals 14 residues. CDR1 is SGHTA, CDR2 FQGNSA, per germline. J was trimmed by 6 bases and V by 6 bases; bases with no gene match: 5. The CDR3 DNA sequence: TGTGCCAGCAGTCGGGACAGGGGGTTTGATACGCAGTATTTT. Amino acid sequence: CASSRDRGFDTQYF.

V and J are TRBV27 and TRBJ2-5; 8 bases are a match to TRBD2. Germline trimming cut 5 bases from V and 5 bases from J; bases unmatched to any gene: 7. Germline-derived CDR1 and CDR2 are MNHEY and SMNVEV (reference sequence). The CDR3 consists of 14 residues. The CDR3 DNA sequence: TGTGCCAGCAGTCCTCGGGGGGGCCCTGAGACCCAGTACTTC. Translated, it gives CASSPRGGPETQYF.

The V gene is TRBV5-1, the J gene TRBJ2-3; 9 positions match TRBD2. The CDR3 is 14 amino acids. V shed 8 bases, J shed 4 bases, and the junction held 8 bases outside the gene matches. Germline V gives CDR1 SGHRS, CDR2 YFSETQ. CDR3 residues: CASTSSGVADTQYF. CDR3 nucleotide sequence: TGCGCCAGTACTTCTAGCGGGGTAGCAGATACGCAGTATTTT.

The chain recombines TRBV21-1 with TRBJ2-5. TRBV21-1 corresponds to a pseudogene. The CDR3 covers 15 residues. The CDR3 nucleotides are TGTGCCAGCAGCAAAACCCCCCCGTCACAAGAGACCCAGTACTTC. Its translation: CASSKTPPSQETQYF.

The CDR3 spells CASSELGRTGYTF. In DNA, the CDR3 is TGTGCCAGCAGTGAATTGGGCAGGACTGGCTACACCTTC. The gene calls are TRBV25-1 and TRBJ1-2; D is uncertain. V gave up 1 base and J gave up 7 bases, with 10 bases separating them. The CDR3 runs 13 residues. Germline CDR1 is MGHDK and CDR2 is SYGVNS.

This sequence joins TRBV2 and TRBJ1-2; 11 positions agree with TRBD1. Losses at the gene ends were 6 bases for V and 5 bases for J; bases not matched to a gene: 11. Germline loops: CDR1 SNHLY, CDR2 FYNNEI. This CDR3 has 16 amino acids. This CDR3 reads CASRDTGTGGTYGYTF. The DNA for the CDR3 is TGTGCCAGCAGGGATACGGGGACAGGGGGAACATATGGCTACACCTTC.

A single count supports this clone. This specimen includes other DNA sequences encoding the same CDR3. This chain links TRBV5-1 with TRBJ2-1; D is perhaps TRBD1 (5 bases). Trimming stripped 4 bases from V and 2 bases from J, with 13 bases between. Germline CDR1 and CDR2: SGHRS and YFSETQ. The CDR3 consists of 15 residues. CDR3 DNA sequence: TGCGCCAGCAGCCCGGGTCAGGGAACCTACAATGAGCAGTTCTTC. The encoded protein is CASSPGQGTYNEQFF.

The CDR3 region is CAWKIGGVYEQYF. The DNA for the CDR3 is TGTGCCTGGAAGATAGGGGGCGTGTACGAGCAGTACTTC. This chain connects TRBV30 to TRBJ2-7; TRBD1 agrees at 7 bases. Germline loops: CDR1 GTSNPN, CDR2 SVGIG (reference sequence). V shed 4 bases and J 4 bases; nucleotides not matched to a gene: 7. This CDR3 is built from 13 residues. Full variable domain (missing parts from reference TRBV30 and TRBJ2-7): SQTIHQWPATLVQPVGSPLSLECTVEGTSNPNLYWYRQAAGRGLQLLFYSVGIGQISSEVPQNLSASRPQDRQFILSSKKLLLSDSGFYLCAWKIGGVYEQYFGPGTRLTVT.

The chain has TRBV6-6 and TRBJ2-7; tentative D call: TRBD1 (5 bases). This CDR3 comprises 14 residues. Trimming took 5 bases from V and 3 from J, leaving 14 bases between them. Germline values: CDR1 MNHNY, CDR2 SVGAGI (reference sequence). The CDR3 spells CASSRTGSHYEQYF. CDR3 coding DNA: TGTGCCAGCAGTAGAACAGGATCCCACTACGAGCAGTACTTC.

V gene TRBV19 combines with J gene TRBJ1-1, with 7 bases matching TRBD1. The V segment lost 5 bases and the J segment 1 base; nucleotides outside the gene matches: 10. The CDR3 is 16 residues long. The germline CDR1 and CDR2 sequences are LNHDA and SQIVND (reference sequence). This chain's CDR3 is CASSLGTELTNTEAFF. In nucleotides, the CDR3 is TGTGCCAGTAGTCTAGGGACAGAGCTCACGAACACTGAAGCTTTCTTT.